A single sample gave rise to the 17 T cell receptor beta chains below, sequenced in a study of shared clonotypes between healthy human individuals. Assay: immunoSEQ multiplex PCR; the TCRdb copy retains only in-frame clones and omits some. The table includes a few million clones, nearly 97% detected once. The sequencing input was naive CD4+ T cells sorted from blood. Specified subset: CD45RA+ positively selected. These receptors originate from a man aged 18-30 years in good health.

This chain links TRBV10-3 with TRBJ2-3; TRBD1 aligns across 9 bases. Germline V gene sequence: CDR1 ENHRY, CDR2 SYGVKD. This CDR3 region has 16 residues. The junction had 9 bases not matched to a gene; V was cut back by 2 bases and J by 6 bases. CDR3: CAISESDRGIWDTQYF. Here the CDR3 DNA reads TGTGCCATCAGTGAGAGTGACAGGGGGATTTGGGATACGCAGTATTTT.

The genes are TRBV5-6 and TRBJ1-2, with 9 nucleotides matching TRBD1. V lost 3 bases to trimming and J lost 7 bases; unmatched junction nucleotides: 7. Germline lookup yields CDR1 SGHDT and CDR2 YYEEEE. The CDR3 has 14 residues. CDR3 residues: CASSYRDRETGYTF. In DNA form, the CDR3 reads TGTGCCAGCAGCTACCGGGACAGGGAGACTGGCTACACCTTC.

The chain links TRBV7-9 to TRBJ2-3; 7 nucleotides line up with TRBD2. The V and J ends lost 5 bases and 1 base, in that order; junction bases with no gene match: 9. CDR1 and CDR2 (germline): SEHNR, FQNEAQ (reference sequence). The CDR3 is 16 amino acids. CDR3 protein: CASSVGTNYGTDTQYF. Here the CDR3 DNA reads TGTGCCAGCAGCGTCGGGACTAACTATGGCACAGATACGCAGTATTTT.

CDR3 DNA: TGTGCCAGCAGTGGACTAGCGGGGCACAATGAGCAGTTCTTC. Translation: CASSGLAGHNEQFF. The chain is built from TRBV2 and TRBJ2-1; 11 bases are a match to TRBD2. Germline V gives CDR1 SNHLY, CDR2 FYNNEI. There are 14 residues in the CDR3. Germline trimming cut 4 bases from V and 5 bases from J; bases unmatched to any gene: 1.

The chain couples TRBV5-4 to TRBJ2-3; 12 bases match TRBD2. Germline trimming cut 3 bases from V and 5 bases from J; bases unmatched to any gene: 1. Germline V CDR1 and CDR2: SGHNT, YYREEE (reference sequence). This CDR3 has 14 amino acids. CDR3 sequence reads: CASSWTSGVDTQYF. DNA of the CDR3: TGTGCCAGCAGCTGGACTAGCGGGGTAGATACGCAGTATTTT.

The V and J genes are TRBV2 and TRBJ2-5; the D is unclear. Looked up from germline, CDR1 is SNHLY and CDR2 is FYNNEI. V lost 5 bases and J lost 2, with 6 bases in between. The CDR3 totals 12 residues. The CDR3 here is CASSKVQETQYF. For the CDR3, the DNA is TGTGCCAGCAGTAAGGTTCAAGAGACCCAGTACTTC.

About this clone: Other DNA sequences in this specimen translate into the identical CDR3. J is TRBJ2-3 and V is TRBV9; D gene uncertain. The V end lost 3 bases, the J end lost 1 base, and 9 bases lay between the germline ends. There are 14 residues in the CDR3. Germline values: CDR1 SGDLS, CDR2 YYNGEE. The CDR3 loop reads CASSARQGTDTQYF. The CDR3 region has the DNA TGTGCCAGCAGCGCCCGGCAGGGCACAGATACGCAGTATTTT.

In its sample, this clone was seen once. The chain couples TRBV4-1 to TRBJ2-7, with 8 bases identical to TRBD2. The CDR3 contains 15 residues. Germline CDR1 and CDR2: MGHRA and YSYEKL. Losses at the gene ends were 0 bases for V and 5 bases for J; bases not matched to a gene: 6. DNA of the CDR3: TGCGCCAGCAGCCAAGACCGGACTAGCTGGGACGAGCAGTACTTC. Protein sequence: CASSQDRTSWDEQYF.

For the CDR3, the DNA is TGTGCCAGCTCACTAACCAACGACAGGGTCTACGAGCAGTACTTC. Residues: CASSLTNDRVYEQYF. The chain joins TRBV18 to TRBJ2-7; TRBD1 aligns across 7 bases. The trim removed 4 bases at V and 3 bases at J, leaving 9 bases unmatched. This CDR3 comprises 15 residues. Germline V gene lookup returns CDR1 KGHSH and CDR2 LQKENI.

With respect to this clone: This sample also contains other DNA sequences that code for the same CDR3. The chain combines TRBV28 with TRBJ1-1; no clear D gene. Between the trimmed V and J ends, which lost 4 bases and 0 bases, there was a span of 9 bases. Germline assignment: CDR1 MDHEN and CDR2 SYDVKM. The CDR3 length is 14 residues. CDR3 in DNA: TGTGCCAGCAGTTCCCCCTCCATGAACACTGAAGCTTTCTTT. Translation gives CASSSPSMNTEAFF.

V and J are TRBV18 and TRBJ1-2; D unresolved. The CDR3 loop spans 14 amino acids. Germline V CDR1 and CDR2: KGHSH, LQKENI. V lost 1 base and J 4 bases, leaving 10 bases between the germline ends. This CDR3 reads CASSPLSTAYGYTF. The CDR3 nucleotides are TGTGCCAGCTCACCACTTTCCACAGCCTATGGCTACACCTTC. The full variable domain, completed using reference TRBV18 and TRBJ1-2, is NAGVMQNPRHLVRRRGQEARLRCSPMKGHSHVYWYRQLPEEGLKFMVYLQKENIIDESGMPKERFSAEFPKEGPSILRIQQVVRGDSAAYFCASSPLSTAYGYTFGSGTRLTVV.

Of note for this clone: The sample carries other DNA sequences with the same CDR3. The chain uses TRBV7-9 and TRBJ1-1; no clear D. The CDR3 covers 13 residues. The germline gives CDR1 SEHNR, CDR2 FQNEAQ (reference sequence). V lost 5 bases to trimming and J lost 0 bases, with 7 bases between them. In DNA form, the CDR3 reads TGTGCCAGCAGCCGCCAGATGAACACTGAAGCTTTCTTT. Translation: CASSRQMNTEAFF.

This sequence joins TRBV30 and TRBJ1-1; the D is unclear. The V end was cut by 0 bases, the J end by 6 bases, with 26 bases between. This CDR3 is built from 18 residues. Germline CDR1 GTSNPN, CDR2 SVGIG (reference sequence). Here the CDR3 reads CAWSVSGRLTQWIAEAFF. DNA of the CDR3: TGTGCCTGGAGTGTATCAGGCAGATTAACTCAATGGATCGCTGAAGCTTTCTTT. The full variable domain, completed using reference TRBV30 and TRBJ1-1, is SQTIHQWPATLVQPVGSPLSLECTVEGTSNPNLYWYRQAAGRGLQLLFYSVGIGQISSEVPQNLSASRPQDRQFILSSKKLLLSDSGFYLCAWSVSGRLTQWIAEAFFGQGTRLTVV.

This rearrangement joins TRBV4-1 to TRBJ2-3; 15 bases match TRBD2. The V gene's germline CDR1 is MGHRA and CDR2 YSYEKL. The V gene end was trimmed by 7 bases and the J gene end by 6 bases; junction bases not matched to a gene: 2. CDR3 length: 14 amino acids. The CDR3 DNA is TGCGCCAGCACCGGGACTAGCGGGGGGGATACGCAGTATTTT. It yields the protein CASTGTSGGDTQYF.

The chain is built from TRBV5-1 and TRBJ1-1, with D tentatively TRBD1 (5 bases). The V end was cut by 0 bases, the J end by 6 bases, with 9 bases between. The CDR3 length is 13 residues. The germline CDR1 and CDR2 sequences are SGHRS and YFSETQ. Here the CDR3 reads CASSLERGSEAFF. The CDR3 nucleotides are TGCGCCAGCAGCTTGGAGCGGGGCTCTGAAGCTTTCTTT.

The CDR3, as DNA: TGTGCCAGCAGTTACTCTCCCAGGGAGATGTCAGAGCAGTACTTC. Protein product: CASSYSPREMSEQYF. V and J are TRBV6-6 and TRBJ2-7; D is tentatively TRBD1 or TRBD2 (5 bases each). The V gene's germline CDR1 is MNHNY and CDR2 SVGAGI (reference sequence). Between the trimmed V and J ends, which lost 0 bases and 7 bases, there was a span of 16 bases. The CDR3 consists of 15 residues.

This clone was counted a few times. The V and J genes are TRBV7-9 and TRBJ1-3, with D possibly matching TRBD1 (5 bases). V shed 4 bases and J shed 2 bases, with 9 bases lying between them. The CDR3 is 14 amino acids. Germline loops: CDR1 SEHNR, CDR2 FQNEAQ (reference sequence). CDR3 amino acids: CASSSPGTGNTIYF. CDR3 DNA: TGTGCCAGCAGCTCGCCAGGGACTGGAAACACCATATATTTT. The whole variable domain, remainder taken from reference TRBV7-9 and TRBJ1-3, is DTGVSQNPRHKITKRGQNVTFRCDPISEHNRLYWYRQTLGQGPEFLTYFQNEAQLEKSRLLSDRFSAERPKGSFSTLEIQRTEQGDSAMYLCASSSPGTGNTIYFGEGSWLTVV.